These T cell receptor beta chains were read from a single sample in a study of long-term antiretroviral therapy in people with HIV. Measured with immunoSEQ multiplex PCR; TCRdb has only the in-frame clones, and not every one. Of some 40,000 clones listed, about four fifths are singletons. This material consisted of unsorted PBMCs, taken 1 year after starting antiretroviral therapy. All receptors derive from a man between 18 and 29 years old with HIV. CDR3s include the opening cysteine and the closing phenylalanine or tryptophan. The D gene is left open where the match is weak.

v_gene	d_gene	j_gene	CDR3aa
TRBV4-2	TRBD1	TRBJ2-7	CASSRQGENEQYF
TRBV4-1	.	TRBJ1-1	CASSQGGGDAEAFF
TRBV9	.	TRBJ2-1	CASASQGSLGYNEQFF
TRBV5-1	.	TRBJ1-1	CASSPLYLGTEAFF
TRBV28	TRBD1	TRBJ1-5	CASRTGANQPQHF
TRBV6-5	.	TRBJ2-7	CASSYSSEQYF
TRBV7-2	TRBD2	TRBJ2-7	CASSLAAGAYEQYF
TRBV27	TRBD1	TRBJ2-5	CASRTYRGPETQYF
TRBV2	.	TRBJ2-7	CASSVGAF
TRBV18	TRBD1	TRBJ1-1	CASSRIGDSNTEAFF
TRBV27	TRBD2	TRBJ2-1	CASSLIGLAGNNEQFF
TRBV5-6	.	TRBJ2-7	CASSLGNSYEQYF
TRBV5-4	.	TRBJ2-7	CASSSSRGYEQYF
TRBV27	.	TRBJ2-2	CASSPAPRELFF
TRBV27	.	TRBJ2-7	CASSSRLAAGPKQYF
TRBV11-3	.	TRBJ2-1	CASSFLFGAAYNEQFF
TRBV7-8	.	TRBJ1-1	CASRLTRDGGLNTEAFF
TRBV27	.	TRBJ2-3	CASSLGRGRADTQYF